This entry lists 32 T cell receptor beta chains sequenced from one sample in a study of neoadjuvant anti-PD-1 for oral cavity cancer. TCRdb's table, derived via immunoSEQ multiplex PCR, lists solely in-frame clones and lacks some. The sample yields tens of thousands of clones, roughly nine tenths seen once. The time point denotes: after neoadjuvant nivolumab, at surgical resection. The source was PBMCs, collected after nivolumab (anti-PD-1) treatment. These receptors came from a person between 40 and 85 years old with oral cavity squamous cell carcinoma.

The CDR3 nucleotides are TGTGCCAGCAACTTCGGACTAGCGGACAGCTCCTACAATGAGCAGTTCTTC. Residues: CASNFGLADSSYNEQFF. This rearrangement joins TRBV28 to TRBJ2-1; 10 bases fit TRBD2. The germline gives CDR1 MDHEN, CDR2 SYDVKM. The length of the CDR3 is 17 residues. V lost 7 bases to trimming and J lost 0 bases; unmatched junction nucleotides: 9. The whole variable domain, remainder taken from reference TRBV28 and TRBJ2-1, is DVKVTQSSRYLVKRTGEKVFLECVQDMDHENMFWYRQDPGLGLRLIYFSYDVKMKEKGDIPEGYSVSREKKERFSLILESASTNQTSMYLCASNFGLADSSYNEQFFGPGTRLTVL.

The rearrangement links TRBV6-5 to TRBJ2-1; possibly TRBD2 for D (6 bases). The CDR3 totals 13 residues. Trimming pared 9 bases from V and 4 bases from J, leaving 13 bases between. Germline lookup yields CDR1 MNHEY and CDR2 SVGAGI. The CDR3 sequence is CASITREYNEQFF. DNA for the CDR3: TGTGCCAGTATTACTCGGGAGTACAATGAGCAGTTCTTC.

This chain uses TRBV7-3 with TRBJ2-7; 9 bases agree with TRBD1. This CDR3 contains 13 residues. Germline CDR1 SGHTA, CDR2 FQGTGA. Losses at the gene ends were 5 bases for V and 6 bases for J; bases not matched to a gene: 5. CDR3 in DNA: TGTGCCAGCAGCGCAGACAGGGGGGGCGAGCAGTACTTC. Its protein product is CASSADRGGEQYF.

V and J are TRBV5-1 and TRBJ2-2; the D is unclear. Germline V gene lookup returns CDR1 SGHRS and CDR2 YFSETQ. V was cut by 3 bases and J by 4 bases, with 16 bases left in between. CDR3 length: 16 residues. CDR3 amino acids: CASSSGRKHLTGELFF. The DNA of the CDR3 is TGCGCCAGCAGCTCTGGTCGAAAGCACCTCACCGGGGAGCTGTTTTTT.

The V and J genes are TRBV6-5 and TRBJ2-7; 7 bases fit TRBD2. The V gene's germline CDR1 is MNHEY and CDR2 SVGAGI. V lost 2 bases, J lost 5 bases, and 3 bases stayed unmatched. The CDR3 runs to 13 residues. CDR3 in amino acids: CASSYGGRNEQYF. DNA for the CDR3: TGTGCCAGCAGTTACGGCGGGAGAAACGAGCAGTACTTC.

This clone was seen a single time. V and J are TRBV5-1 and TRBJ2-3; D is unclear. V lost 2 bases to trimming and J lost 4 bases, with 11 bases between them. The CDR3 has 14 residues. Germline CDR1 is SGHRS and CDR2 is YFSETQ. This chain's CDR3 is CASSLPPSADTQYF. Written as DNA, the CDR3 is TGCGCCAGCAGCTTACCCCCATCTGCAGATACGCAGTATTTT.

This sequence joins TRBV11-3 and TRBJ1-4; TRBD1 aligns across 9 bases. In germline, CDR1 is SGHNT, CDR2 YENEEA. CDR3 length: 17 amino acids. Losses at the gene ends were 5 bases for V and 6 bases for J; bases not matched to a gene: 13. DNA of the CDR3: TGTGCCAGCAGCCCAGGACAGGGGAGTGGCCGCGATGAAAAACTGTTTTTT. Its translation: CASSPGQGSGRDEKLFF.

The rearrangement links TRBV7-9 to TRBJ1-4; 7 nucleotides agree with TRBD1. V lost 2 bases, J lost 8 bases, and 11 bases stayed unmatched. This CDR3 spans 16 amino acids. Per germline, CDR1 SEHNR and CDR2 FQNEAQ (reference sequence). The CDR3 bases are TGTGCCAGCAGCTTACCCCGACAGGGAACGGGGGAAAAACTGTTTTTT. Protein sequence: CASSLPRQGTGEKLFF.

V and J are TRBV5-6 and TRBJ1-4, with D perhaps matching TRBD1 (6 bases). The CDR3 sequence is 15 residues long. Germline V gene lookup returns CDR1 SGHDT and CDR2 YYEEEE. Trimming removed 1 base from V and 5 bases from J, with 12 bases in between. CDR3 residues: CASSLYSGANEKLFF. CDR3 DNA: TGTGCCAGCAGCTTGTACTCGGGGGCAAATGAAAAACTGTTTTTT.

The V and J genes are TRBV7-8 and TRBJ1-1; D call uncertain. This CDR3 is built from 13 residues. Deletions cut 4 bases from V and 0 bases from J, with 6 bases between. Germline V gene lookup returns CDR1 SGHVS and CDR2 FQNEAQ. CDR3: CASSYSLNTEAFF. In DNA form, the CDR3 reads TGTGCCAGCAGCTACTCCTTGAACACTGAAGCTTTCTTT.

In this sample, this clone turned up once. The V call is TRBV15, the J call TRBJ2-7; D is tentatively TRBD1 or TRBD2 (5 bases each). The CDR3 length is 15 residues. V dropped 2 bases and J dropped 0 bases, with 11 bases sitting between them. Germline assignment: CDR1 LNHNV and CDR2 YYDKDF (reference sequence). This CDR3 reads CATSRRRDGSYEQYF. For the CDR3, the DNA is TGTGCCACCAGCAGAAGACGGGACGGCTCCTACGAGCAGTACTTC.

This chain joins TRBV6-1 and TRBJ2-1; D may be TRBD1 or TRBD2 (7 bases each). Trimming left V 1 base short and J 8 bases short, with 18 bases between. Germline CDR1 reads MNHNS; CDR2 reads SASEGT. The CDR3 runs 16 residues. CDR3 in DNA: TGTGCCAGCAGTGAAGTCAGGGGGGGGCGTTGGGATGAGCAGTTCTTC. It codes for CASSEVRGGRWDEQFF.

CDR3 region: CASKGQGGTYEQYF. CDR3 nucleotides: TGTGCCAGCAAAGGACAGGGGGGGACCTACGAGCAGTACTTC. The chain uses TRBV2 and TRBJ2-7; TRBD1 matches 10 bases. This CDR3 is 14 amino acids long. Germline CDR1 is SNHLY and CDR2 is FYNNEI. The V gene end was trimmed by 7 bases and the J gene end by 2 bases; junction bases not matched to a gene: 5.

In this sample, this clone turned up a few times. This rearrangement joins TRBV5-6 to TRBJ2-5; D call uncertain. The CDR3 length is 12 residues. Per germline, CDR1 SGHDT and CDR2 YYEEEE. V lost 2 bases to trimming and J lost 1 base, with 3 bases between them. The CDR3 here is CASSLVQETQYF. The CDR3, as DNA: TGTGCCAGCAGCTTAGTCCAAGAGACCCAGTACTTC.

CDR3 sequence: CASSSQREGNNEQFF. CDR3 DNA: TGTGCCAGCAGTTCGCAGCGGGAGGGAAACAATGAGCAGTTCTTC. V usage is TRBV28 and J usage is TRBJ2-1; TRBD2 matches 10 bases. Germline assignment: CDR1 MDHEN and CDR2 SYDVKM. The junction had 5 bases not matched to a gene; V was cut back by 4 bases and J by 5 bases. This CDR3 has 15 residues.

In its sample, this clone was seen once. The chain recombines TRBV19 with TRBJ2-1; 9 nucleotides agree with TRBD1. V lost 6 bases, J lost 0 bases, and 6 bases stayed unmatched. The CDR3 totals 16 residues. The V gene's germline CDR1 is LNHDA and CDR2 SQIVND (reference sequence). The CDR3 DNA is TGTGCCAGTAGGTCACAGGGGGCGAGCTCCTACAATGAGCAGTTCTTC. It translates to CASRSQGASSYNEQFF.

This clone was detected a few times. The gene calls are TRBV6-1 and TRBJ1-5; D possibly corresponds to TRBD1 (5 bases). V lost 7 bases, J lost 7 bases, and 32 bases lay in between. The CDR3 has 19 residues. Germline V gives CDR1 MNHNS, CDR2 SASEGT. The CDR3: CASIEVVGMRWGSGQPQHF. The CDR3 DNA reads TGTGCCAGCATTGAGGTCGTTGGGATGAGGTGGGGCTCGGGGCAGCCCCAGCATTTT.

The CDR3 DNA reads as TGTGCCAGCAGTTCGGGACAGGCGATGAAGCAGTACTTC. It specifies CASSSGQAMKQYF. The chain joins TRBV6-5 to TRBJ2-7; 8 bases match TRBD1. Germline loops: CDR1 MNHEY, CDR2 SVGAGI. V was pared by 4 bases and J by 8 bases, with 7 bases of the junction left unmatched. The CDR3 totals 13 residues.

V is TRBV28 and J is TRBJ1-1, with D perhaps TRBD1 (5 bases). Trimming stripped 6 bases from V and 6 bases from J, with 14 bases between. The V gene's germline CDR1 is MDHEN and CDR2 SYDVKM. This CDR3 is 13 amino acids long. CDR3 DNA sequence: TGTGCCAGCAGGGTCCAGGGAGGGCCTGAAGCTTTCTTT. This encodes CASRVQGGPEAFF.

This sequence joins TRBV27 and TRBJ2-7; 9 bases agree with TRBD2. Germline V gene sequence: CDR1 MNHEY, CDR2 SMNVEV (reference sequence). With 6 bases clipped from V and 6 bases from J, the junction kept 9 bases outside the gene matches. The CDR3 contains 14 residues. CDR3 loop: CASRRGGRAGEQYF. CDR3 sequence (DNA): TGTGCCAGCAGGCGGGGCGGGAGGGCCGGCGAGCAGTACTTC.

The chain recombines TRBV11-2 with TRBJ1-2; D gene ambiguous. The V end lost 4 bases, the J end lost 2 bases, and 14 bases lay between the germline ends. This CDR3 contains 15 residues. Germline CDR1 reads SGHAT; CDR2 reads FQNNGV. In DNA form, the CDR3 reads TGTGCCAGCAGCTCCCCAAGAAGGGCGAACTATGGCTACACCTTC. Translated: CASSSPRRANYGYTF.

The chain joins TRBV7-2 to TRBJ2-5; TRBD2 matches at 7 bases. Germline V CDR1 and CDR2: SGHTA, FQGNSA. V was clipped by 1 base and J by 0 bases; unmatched bases: 5. This CDR3 contains 16 residues. The CDR3 DNA sequence: TGTGCCAGCAGCTTAGGGGACTACTACGACCAAGAGACCCAGTACTTC. Protein product: CASSLGDYYDQETQYF.

The chain carries TRBV6-6 and TRBJ2-1, with 10 bases identical to TRBD2. Losses at the gene ends were 6 bases for V and 7 bases for J; bases not matched to a gene: 12. CDR1 is MNHNY and CDR2 is SVGAGI in the germline V gene (reference sequence). The CDR3 is 16 amino acids. The DNA for the CDR3 is TGTGCCAGCAGCCACGGGGGGACTAGCGATTTTAATGAGCAGTTCTTC. Protein sequence: CASSHGGTSDFNEQFF.

This clone was picked up one time. The chain carries TRBV5-1 and TRBJ2-1; TRBD1 matches 7 bases. The CDR3 length is 12 residues. CDR1 and CDR2 (germline): SGHRS, YFSETQ. With 4 bases clipped from V and 10 bases from J, the junction kept 5 bases outside the gene matches. As DNA, the CDR3 is TGCGCCAGCAGCCTCACGGACAGGGAGCAGTTCTTC. Translated: CASSLTDREQFF.

This clone has just one count. The chain links TRBV19 to TRBJ1-2, with a tentative D call TRBD1 (5 bases). Trimming left V 2 bases short and J 5 bases short, with 9 bases between. The length of the CDR3 is 13 residues. Germline values: CDR1 LNHDA, CDR2 SQIVND (reference sequence). In DNA, the CDR3 is TGTGCCAGTAGTATACCCAGGGAGTATGGCTACACCTTC. Amino acids: CASSIPREYGYTF.

The chain combines TRBV10-2 with TRBJ2-5; D uncertain. Germline lookup yields CDR1 WSHSY and CDR2 SAAADI. Deletions cut 6 bases from V and 2 bases from J, with 1 base between. The CDR3 has 10 residues. As DNA, the CDR3 is TGCGCCAGCAGGCAAGAGACCCAGTACTTC. It yields the protein CASRQETQYF.

The chain joins TRBV5-1 to TRBJ1-1; the D is unclear. The ends were cut back, 1 base at V and 3 bases at J, with 10 bases in the middle. Germline assignment: CDR1 SGHRS and CDR2 YFSETQ. The CDR3 extends over 14 amino acids. CDR3 nucleotides: TGCGCCAGCAGCTTGCTGGCGAGGGACACTGAAGCTTTCTTT. The encoded protein is CASSLLARDTEAFF.

J is TRBJ1-2 and V is TRBV11-2, with a possible D match to TRBD1 (5 bases). The CDR3 sequence is 14 residues long. The ends were cut back, 4 bases at V and 5 bases at J, with 14 bases in the middle. CDR1 is SGHAT, CDR2 FQNNGV, per germline. In DNA form, the CDR3 reads TGTGCCAGCAGCTCAGCGAGGGACGGGTATGGCTACACCTTC. This encodes CASSSARDGYGYTF.

V and J are TRBV5-8 and TRBJ2-5; D perhaps matches TRBD1 (6 bases). The V end was cut by 4 bases, the J end by 3 bases, with 16 bases between. The CDR3 is made up of 15 amino acids. From germline, CDR1 is SGHTS and CDR2 YDEGEE. CDR3 amino acids: CASSRTGFDKETQYF. Written as DNA, the CDR3 is TGTGCCAGCAGCCGTACAGGGTTTGATAAAGAGACCCAGTACTTC.

CDR3 in DNA: TGTGCCTGGAACAGCAAACTAGCGGGAGGTGATAGTGAGCAGTTCTTC. Amino acid sequence: CAWNSKLAGGDSEQFF. The V and J genes are TRBV30 and TRBJ2-1; the match to TRBD2 covers 12 bases. The J segment lost 9 bases and the V segment lost 4 bases, leaving 13 bases of the junction unmatched. Looked up from germline, CDR1 is GTSNPN and CDR2 is SVGIG (reference sequence). This CDR3 contains 16 residues.

V is TRBV2 and J is TRBJ2-2, with D perhaps matching TRBD1 or TRBD2 (6 bases each). The CDR3 loop spans 14 amino acids. Germline V CDR1 and CDR2: SNHLY, FYNNEI. Trimming took off 6 bases at V and 6 bases at J, with 14 bases between the two ends. CDR3 region: CASRARGRPGELFF. The DNA of the CDR3 is TGTGCCAGCAGAGCACGGGGGCGTCCCGGGGAGCTGTTTTTT.

This clone was observed once. The rearrangement joins TRBV5-1 to TRBJ1-6, with TRBD1 matching over 7 bases. Germline V gene data show CDR1 as SGHRS and CDR2 as YFSETQ. The V gene end was trimmed by 3 bases and the J gene end by 13 bases; junction bases not matched to a gene: 10. CDR3 length: 14 residues. CDR3 nucleotides: TGCGCCAGCAGCTGGACAGGAGATCCTGGTCCCCTCCACTTT. This codes for CASSWTGDPGPLHF.